These T cell receptor beta chains were read from a single sample in a study of T cell changes during pregnancy in multiple sclerosis. The repertoire was sequenced with immunoSEQ multiplex PCR; TCRdb's copy has only in-frame clones and lacks some. Of around 42,000 clones listed, 90% to 95% are singletons. Material: CD4+ T cells from peripheral blood mononuclear cells, obtained before pregnancy. These receptors were obtained from a female donor with multiple sclerosis, enrolled in a pregnancy study. The CDR3 runs from the conserved cysteine through the conserved F or W. The D gene is left open where the match is weak. Expanded clones get a size class; other rows say once, few or many, or leave the size out.

cdr3_length j_call v_call d_call clone_size cdr3_aa cdr3_nt
15 TRBJ1-1 TRBV4-2 . . CASSLHGTGNTEAFF TGTGCCAGCAGCCTGCATGGTACGGGAAACACTGAAGCTTTCTTT
12 TRBJ1-6 TRBV5-6 . . CASSLVLSPLHF TGTGCCAGCAGCTTGGTTCTTTCACCCCTCCACTTT
13 TRBJ1-1 TRBV6-6 . . CAIRQGQNTEAFF TGTGCCATCCGCCAGGGTCAGAACACTGAAGCTTTCTTT
9 TRBJ1-2 TRBV6-1 . medium-sized CASSERGTF TGTGCCAGCAGTGAAAGGGGGACCTTC
13 TRBJ1-5 TRBV9 . . CASSVDGNQPQHF TGTGCCAGCAGCGTAGACGGTAATCAGCCCCAGCATTTT
16 TRBJ2-3 TRBV27 TRBD2 . CASSLGLAGGTDTQYF TGTGCCAGCAGTTTAGGACTAGCGGGGGGCACAGATACGCAGTATTTT
14 TRBJ2-1 TRBV5-1 TRBD1 . CASSKTGTYNEQFF TGCGCCAGCAGCAAGACAGGGACCTACAATGAGCAGTTCTTC
17 TRBJ2-3 TRBV10-2 TRBD2 . CASSESIAGGRTDTQYF TGCGCCAGCAGTGAGTCAATAGCGGGGGGGCGCACAGATACGCAGTATTTT
15 TRBJ1-3 TRBV2 TRBD1 . CASSENRGAGNTIYF TGTGCCAGCAGTGAAAACAGGGGGGCTGGAAACACCATATATTTT
14 TRBJ1-1 TRBV30 . . CAWNNLMGATEAFF TGTGCCTGGAATAACCTAATGGGGGCCACTGAAGCTTTCTTT
14 TRBJ2-7 TRBV7-2 . once CASSPRDLTYEQYF TGTGCCAGCAGCCCCCGGGACTTAACCTACGAGCAGTACTTC
16 TRBJ1-2 TRBV19 . . CASSTPQGAGGYGYTF TGTGCCAGTAGCACACCTCAGGGAGCCGGGGGCTATGGCTACACCTTC
14 TRBJ2-7 TRBV7-7 . . CASSLAQGGAEQYF TGTGCCAGCAGCTTAGCCCAGGGAGGAGCCGAGCAGTACTTC
15 TRBJ1-2 TRBV2 TRBD1 . CASRPGQGFGYGYTF TGTGCCAGCAGACCGGGACAGGGGTTTGGCTATGGCTACACCTTC
17 TRBJ1-2 TRBV5-6 TRBD1 . CASSFQVSKGGGYGYTF TGTGCCAGCAGCTTTCAGGTCTCTAAAGGGGGCGGCTATGGCTACACCTTC
15 TRBJ2-2 TRBV30 . . CAWSVLGTFTGELFF TGTGCCTGGAGTGTATTGGGGACTTTCACCGGGGAGCTGTTTTTT
14 TRBJ1-1 TRBV6-6 . . CASSSHDSLGEAFF TGTGCCAGCAGTTCCCACGACAGCCTCGGGGAAGCTTTCTTT
15 TRBJ2-2 TRBV5-1 . . CASSLSVGGTGELFF TGCGCCAGCAGCTTGAGTGTGGGAGGCACCGGGGAGCTGTTTTTT
15 TRBJ2-3 TRBV10-3 . . CAISEGAGTPDTQYF TGTGCCATCAGCGAGGGGGCGGGAACCCCCGATACGCAGTATTTT
15 TRBJ1-1 TRBV19 . few CASSPSPRGGTEAFF TGTGCCAGTAGTCCTAGCCCCAGGGGAGGGACTGAAGCTTTCTTT
16 TRBJ2-2 TRBV2 TRBD2 . CASSVVRGGLWRELFF TGTGCCAGCAGTGTGGTACGGGGGGGACTCTGGAGGGAGCTGTTTTTT
13 TRBJ1-5 TRBV2 . . CASSTERAQPQHF TGTGCCAGCAGTACAGAGCGGGCTCAGCCCCAGCATTTT
17 TRBJ1-6 TRBV5-6 . . CASSLRVTGFSNSPLHF TGTGCCAGCAGCTTGCGGGTCACAGGCTTTAGTAATTCACCCCTCCACTTT
15 TRBJ2-2 TRBV7-9 . . CASNRGREKTGELFF TGTGCCAGCAACCGTGGCAGGGAAAAGACCGGGGAGCTGTTTTTT
17 TRBJ1-1 TRBV18 . . CASSPLEGPSENTEAFF TGTGCCAGCTCACCACTCGAGGGTCCGTCCGAGAACACTGAAGCTTTCTTT
15 TRBJ2-7 TRBV27 TRBD2 . CASSFRGLAAYEQYF TGTGCCAGCAGTTTTAGGGGACTAGCGGCCTACGAGCAGTACTTC
15 TRBJ1-5 TRBV2 . . CASSEGPYSNQPQHF TGTGCCAGCAGTGAAGGCCCCTATAGCAATCAGCCCCAGCATTTT
11 TRBJ1-2 TRBV29-1 . . CSAAGDYGYTF TGCAGCGCGGCAGGGGATTATGGCTACACCTTC
16 TRBJ2-7 TRBV4-3 TRBD1 . CASSYGTANQYYEQYF TGCGCCAGCAGCTACGGGACAGCCAATCAGTACTACGAGCAGTACTTC
14 TRBJ2-5 TRBV5-1 TRBD2 . CASEAGGPGETQYF TGCGCCAGCGAAGCGGGGGGGCCCGGGGAGACCCAGTACTTC
15 TRBJ2-7 TRBV2 TRBD2 . CASSEGRLARDEQYF TGTGCCAGCAGTGAGGGGAGACTAGCAAGGGACGAGCAGTACTTC
14 TRBJ2-3 TRBV7-2 . once CASSLLPSTDTQYF TGTGCCAGCAGCTTACTTCCCAGCACAGATACGCAGTATTTT
13 TRBJ1-5 TRBV5-6 . . CASSGGGCQPQHF TGTGCCAGCAGTGGGGGGGGCTGCCAGCCCCAGCATTTT
16 TRBJ1-4 TRBV5-4 TRBD1 . CASSLGGTDSREKLFF TGTGCCAGCAGCTTGGGGGGGACAGATTCCCGAGAAAAACTGTTTTTT
15 TRBJ2-7 TRBV18 TRBD1 . CASSRGQEPVYEQYF TGTGCCAGCTCACGGGGACAGGAGCCTGTCTACGAGCAGTACTTC
17 TRBJ2-1 TRBV5-4 TRBD2 . CAAALGGAGADWDEQFF TGTGCCGCAGCTCTGGGAGGAGCGGGGGCCGATTGGGATGAGCAGTTCTTC
14 TRBJ2-5 TRBV7-9 TRBD2 . CASSKAGGQETQYF TGTGCCAGCAGCAAAGCGGGGGGCCAAGAGACCCAGTACTTC
16 TRBJ1-3 TRBV2 TRBD1 . CASSDYFGQGSAAIYF TGTGCCAGCAGTGATTACTTCGGACAGGGAAGTGCAGCCATATATTTT
17 TRBJ1-1 TRBV4-3 TRBD1 . CASSQSTGVVVNTEAFF TGCGCCAGCAGCCAATCTACAGGGGTTGTGGTGAACACTGAAGCTTTCTTT
14 TRBJ1-6 TRBV6-5 TRBD1 . CASRRRDRLFSLHF TGTGCCAGCAGACGGAGGGACAGACTTTTTTCCCTCCACTTT
13 TRBJ2-2 TRBV5-4 . . CASSLGASRELFF TGTGCCAGCAGCTTAGGAGCCTCAAGGGAGCTGTTTTTT
16 TRBJ2-7 TRBV18 TRBD1 . CASSPTIRTGGYEQYF TGTGCCAGCTCACCCACGATTAGGACAGGGGGTTACGAGCAGTACTTC
14 TRBJ1-6 TRBV27 . . CASSLLYYNSPLHF TGTGCCAGCAGTTTATTGTACTATAATTCACCCCTCCACTTT
12 TRBJ1-2 TRBV30 . . CAWSALDRRHRF TGTGCCTGGAGTGCTCTAGACAGGCGCCACCGTTTC
16 TRBJ2-6 TRBV4-2 . . CASTQTGSSGANVLTF TGTGCCAGCACCCAAACGGGATCCTCTGGGGCCAACGTCCTGACTTTC
13 TRBJ1-2 TRBV7-8 TRBD1 . CASSSGTVYGYTF TGTGCCAGCAGCTCCGGGACAGTCTATGGCTACACCTTC
18 TRBJ2-7 TRBV19 TRBD2 . CASSISSRGGRNPYEQYF TGTGCCAGTAGTATATCGTCGCGGGGGGGGAGGAATCCCTACGAGCAGTACTTC
17 TRBJ1-2 TRBV30 TRBD1 . CAWSVTGTGLTTAGYTF TGTGCCTGGAGTGTGACCGGGACAGGGCTTACTACGGCGGGCTACACCTTC
12 TRBJ1-1 TRBV7-2 TRBD1 . CASAPRGPEAFF TGTGCCAGCGCCCCCAGGGGGCCTGAAGCTTTCTTT
14 TRBJ1-5 TRBV19 . . CATGAGRGNQPQHF TGTGCCACTGGGGCGGGAAGGGGAAATCAGCCCCAGCATTTT
14 TRBJ2-7 TRBV4-1 TRBD2 . CASGTPGLAVEQYF TGCGCCAGCGGGACACCGGGACTAGCGGTCGAGCAGTACTTC
14 TRBJ1-1 TRBV18 TRBD1 . CASSPNRGVTEAFF TGTGCCAGCTCACCTAACAGGGGCGTCACTGAAGCTTTCTTT
15 TRBJ1-1 TRBV15 TRBD1 . CATSRGNRGWVEAFF TGTGCCACCAGCAGAGGAAACAGGGGTTGGGTTGAAGCTTTCTTT
17 TRBJ2-5 TRBV5-1 TRBD2 . CASSTRPRLAGGETQYF TGCGCCAGCAGCACGCGCCCAAGACTAGCGGGGGGGGAGACCCAGTACTTC
14 TRBJ1-2 TRBV7-8 . . CASSLRGIDYGYTF TGTGCCAGCAGCCTCCGGGGGATTGACTATGGCTACACCTTC
13 TRBJ2-7 TRBV25-1 . . CASTGVSSYEQYF TGTGCCAGCACCGGGGTTAGCTCCTACGAGCAGTACTTC
17 TRBJ1-1 TRBV19 . . CASSPQRRAGGNTEAFF TGTGCCAGTAGTCCCCAGAGGAGGGCTGGTGGGAACACTGAAGCTTTCTTT